This T cell receptor (beta chain) was observed in a study of OX40 agonist ivuxolimab in advanced cancers. Clones were sequenced by immunoSEQ multiplex PCR, and TCRdb holds only the in-frame ones, with some missing. The data hold 65,000 to 80,000 clones, with approximately 91% observed a single time. Sequencing was performed on CD4+ or CD8+ T cells sorted from blood, taken in a trial of the OX40 agonist ivuxolimab. The sequence was obtained from an adult with an advanced solid tumor such as melanoma, head and neck, liver or kidney cancer.

In DNA form, the CDR3 reads TGTGCCAGCAGAAACGGACTAGTCTCCTACGAGCAGTACTTC. Its translation: CASRNGLVSYEQYF. This rearrangement joins TRBV2 to TRBJ2-7, with 7 bases fitting TRBD2. The length of the CDR3 is 14 residues. Germline values: CDR1 SNHLY, CDR2 FYNNEI. V lost 6 bases and J lost 0; bases outside the gene matches: 5.